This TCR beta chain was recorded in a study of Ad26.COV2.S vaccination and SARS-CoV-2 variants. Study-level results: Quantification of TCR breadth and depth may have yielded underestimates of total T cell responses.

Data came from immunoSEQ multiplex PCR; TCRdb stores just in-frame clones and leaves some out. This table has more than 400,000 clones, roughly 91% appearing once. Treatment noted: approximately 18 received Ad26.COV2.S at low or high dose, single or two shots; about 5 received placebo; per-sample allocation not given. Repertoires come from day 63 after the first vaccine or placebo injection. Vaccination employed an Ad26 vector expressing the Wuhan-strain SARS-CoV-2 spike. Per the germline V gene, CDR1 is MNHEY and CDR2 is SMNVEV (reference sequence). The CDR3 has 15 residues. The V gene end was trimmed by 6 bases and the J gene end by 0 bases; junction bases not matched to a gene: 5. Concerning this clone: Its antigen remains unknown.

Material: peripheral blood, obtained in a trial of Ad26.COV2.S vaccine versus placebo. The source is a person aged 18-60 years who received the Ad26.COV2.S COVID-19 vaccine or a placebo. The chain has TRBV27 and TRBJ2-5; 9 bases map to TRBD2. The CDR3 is CASRPTSGYQETQYF. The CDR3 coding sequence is TGTGCCAGCAGGCCTACTAGCGGGTACCAAGAGACCCAGTACTTC.